This T cell receptor (beta chain) stems from a study of T cell changes during pregnancy in multiple sclerosis. Germline-derived CDR1 and CDR2 are SGHNT and YYREEE (reference sequence). V dropped 4 bases and J dropped 6; count of bases not matched to a gene: 10. The CDR3 length is 16 residues. The protocol was immunoSEQ multiplex PCR, while the TCRdb copy is restricted to in-frame clones and leaves out a portion. The table includes tens of thousands of clones, 91% detected once. This clonotype was sampled from a female donor in good health, enrolled as a control in a pregnancy study. This material consisted of peripheral blood, taken after pregnancy. The chain couples TRBV5-4 to TRBJ1-2, with 12 bases matching TRBD1. CDR3 loop: CASSTGLGQGANGYTF. The CDR3 region has the DNA TGTGCCAGCAGCACTGGCTTGGGACAGGGGGCAAATGGCTACACCTTC.